The T cell receptor beta chain described here comes from a study of PD-1 blockade in classical Hodgkin lymphoma. Using immunoSEQ multiplex PCR, the repertoire was profiled, and TCRdb retains in-frame clones only, with some absent. Of 45,000 to 55,000 clones in the sample, around 76% were seen once. Time point of the sample: cycle 4 day 1 (C4D1), after more than 5 weeks of nivolumab. All the patients suffered relapse after autologous stem cell transplantation, and brentuximab vedotin exposure differed. Specimen: peripheral blood mononuclear cells (PBMCs), collected before the fourth cycle of nivolumab. The receptor was derived from a human donor with classical Hodgkin lymphoma.

The CDR3 loop reads CASSLGANQPQHF. The DNA of the CDR3 is TGTGCCAGCAGCTTAGGTGCGAATCAGCCCCAGCATTTT. V is TRBV7-2 and J is TRBJ1-5; D ambiguous. Germline CDR1 SGHTA, CDR2 FQGNSA. Deletions cut 1 base from V and 4 bases from J, with 5 bases between. CDR3 length: 13 residues.